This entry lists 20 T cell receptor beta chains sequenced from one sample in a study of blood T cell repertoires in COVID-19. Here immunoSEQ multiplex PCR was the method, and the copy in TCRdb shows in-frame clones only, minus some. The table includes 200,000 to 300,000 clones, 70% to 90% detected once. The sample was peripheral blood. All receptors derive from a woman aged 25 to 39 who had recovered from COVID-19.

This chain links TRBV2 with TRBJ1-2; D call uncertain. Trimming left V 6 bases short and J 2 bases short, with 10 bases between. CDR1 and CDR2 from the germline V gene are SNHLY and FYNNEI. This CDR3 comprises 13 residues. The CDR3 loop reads CASSSPINYGYTF. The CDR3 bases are TGTGCCAGCAGCTCCCCTATAAACTATGGCTACACCTTC.

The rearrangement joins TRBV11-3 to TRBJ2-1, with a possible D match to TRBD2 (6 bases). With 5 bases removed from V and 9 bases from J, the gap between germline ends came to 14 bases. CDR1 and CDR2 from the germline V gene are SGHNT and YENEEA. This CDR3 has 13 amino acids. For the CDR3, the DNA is TGTGCCAGCAGCGGTGAGGAGGGCAGTGAGCAGTTCTTC. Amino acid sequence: CASSGEEGSEQFF.

CDR3 residues: CASSQDIGTGDKAFF. For the CDR3, the DNA is TGCGCCAGCAGCCAAGATATAGGGACAGGGGATAAAGCTTTCTTT. This rearrangement joins TRBV4-1 to TRBJ1-1, with TRBD1 matching 10 bases. Germline V gene sequence: CDR1 MGHRA, CDR2 YSYEKL. This CDR3 is 15 amino acids long. Germline trimming cut 0 bases from V and 9 bases from J; bases unmatched to any gene: 7.

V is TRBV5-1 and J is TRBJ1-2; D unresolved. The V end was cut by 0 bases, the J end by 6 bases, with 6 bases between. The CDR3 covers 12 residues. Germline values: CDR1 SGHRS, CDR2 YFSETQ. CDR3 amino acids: CASSLGENGYTF. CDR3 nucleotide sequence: TGCGCCAGCAGCTTGGGAGAAAATGGCTACACCTTC. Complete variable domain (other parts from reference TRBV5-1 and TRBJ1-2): KAGVTQTPRYLIKTRGQQVTLSCSPISGHRSVSWYQQTPGQGLQFLFEYFSETQRNKGNFPGRFSGRQFSNSRSEMNVSTLELGDSALYLCASSLGENGYTFGSGTRLTVV.

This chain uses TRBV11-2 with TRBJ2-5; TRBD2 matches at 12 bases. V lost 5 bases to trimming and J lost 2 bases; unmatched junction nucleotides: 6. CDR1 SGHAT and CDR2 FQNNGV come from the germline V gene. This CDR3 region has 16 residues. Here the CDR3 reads CASSIRTSGAQETQYF. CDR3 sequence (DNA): TGTGCCAGCAGCATCCGGACTAGCGGGGCTCAAGAGACCCAGTACTTC.

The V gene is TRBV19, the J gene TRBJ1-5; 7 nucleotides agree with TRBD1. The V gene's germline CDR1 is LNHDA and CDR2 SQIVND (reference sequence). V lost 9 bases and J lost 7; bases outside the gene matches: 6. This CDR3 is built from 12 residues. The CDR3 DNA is TGTGCCAGCAGACAGGGAGGCCAGCCCCAGCATTTT. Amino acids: CASRQGGQPQHF.

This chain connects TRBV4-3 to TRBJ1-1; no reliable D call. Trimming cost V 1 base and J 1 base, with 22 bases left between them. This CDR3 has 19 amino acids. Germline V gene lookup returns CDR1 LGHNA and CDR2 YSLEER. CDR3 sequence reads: CASSQVVLASRRRNTEAFF. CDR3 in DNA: TGCGCCAGCAGCCAAGTGGTGTTAGCTTCGCGTCGGAGGAACACTGAAGCTTTCTTT.

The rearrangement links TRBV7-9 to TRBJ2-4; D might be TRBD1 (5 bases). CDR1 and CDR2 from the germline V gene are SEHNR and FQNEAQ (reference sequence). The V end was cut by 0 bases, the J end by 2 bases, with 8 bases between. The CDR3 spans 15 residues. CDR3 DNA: TGTGCCAGCAGCTTAGCGGCAGGGACCAAAAACATTCAGTACTTC. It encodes CASSLAAGTKNIQYF.

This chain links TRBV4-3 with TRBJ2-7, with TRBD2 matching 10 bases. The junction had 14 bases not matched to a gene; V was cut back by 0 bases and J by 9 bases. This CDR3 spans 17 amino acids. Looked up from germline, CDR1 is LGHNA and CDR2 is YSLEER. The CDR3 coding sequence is TGCGCCAGCAGCCAAGAACCTGGTTCTAGCGGGGGAGTGGGGCAGTACTTC. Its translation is CASSQEPGSSGGVGQYF.

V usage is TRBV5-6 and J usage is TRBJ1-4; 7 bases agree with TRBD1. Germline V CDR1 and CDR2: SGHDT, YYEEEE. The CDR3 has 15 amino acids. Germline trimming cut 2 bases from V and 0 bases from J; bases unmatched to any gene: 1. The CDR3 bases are TGTGCCAGCAGCTTTCAGGGGGCAACTAATGAAAAACTGTTTTTT. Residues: CASSFQGATNEKLFF.

The CDR3 protein is CASSPGQFMNTEAFF. CDR3 DNA: TGTGCCAGCAGCCCGGGACAGTTCATGAACACTGAAGCTTTCTTT. This chain joins TRBV6-5 and TRBJ1-1; TRBD1 agrees at 7 bases. In germline, CDR1 is MNHEY, CDR2 SVGAGI. The CDR3 sequence is 15 residues long. V trimming: 6 bases; J trimming: 0 bases; junction bases outside the gene matches: 7.

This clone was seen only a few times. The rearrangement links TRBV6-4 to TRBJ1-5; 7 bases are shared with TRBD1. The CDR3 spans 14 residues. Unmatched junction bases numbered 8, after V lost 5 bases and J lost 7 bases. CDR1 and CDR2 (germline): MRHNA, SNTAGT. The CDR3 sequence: CASSTGEPGQPQHF. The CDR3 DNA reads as TGTGCCAGCAGTACAGGGGAACCGGGGCAGCCCCAGCATTTT.

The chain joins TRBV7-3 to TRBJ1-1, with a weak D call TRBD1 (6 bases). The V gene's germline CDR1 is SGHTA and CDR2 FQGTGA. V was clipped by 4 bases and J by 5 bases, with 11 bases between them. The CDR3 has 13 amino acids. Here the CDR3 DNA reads TGTGCCAGCAGCTCACAGGGACGAACTGAAGCTTTCTTT. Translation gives CASSSQGRTEAFF.

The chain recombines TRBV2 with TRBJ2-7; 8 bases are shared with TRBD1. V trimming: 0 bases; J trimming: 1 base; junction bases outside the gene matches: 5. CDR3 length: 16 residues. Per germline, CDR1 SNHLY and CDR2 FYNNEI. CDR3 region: CASSEASGGLSYEQYF. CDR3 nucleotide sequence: TGTGCCAGCAGTGAAGCATCAGGGGGCCTTTCCTACGAGCAGTACTTC.

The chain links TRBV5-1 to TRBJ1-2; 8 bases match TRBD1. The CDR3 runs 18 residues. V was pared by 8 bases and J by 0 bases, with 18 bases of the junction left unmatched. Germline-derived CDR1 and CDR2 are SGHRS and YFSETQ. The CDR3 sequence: CARIRDTGQASTNYGYTF. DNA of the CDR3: TGCGCCAGGATCAGAGATACGGGACAGGCAAGTACTAACTATGGCTACACCTTC.

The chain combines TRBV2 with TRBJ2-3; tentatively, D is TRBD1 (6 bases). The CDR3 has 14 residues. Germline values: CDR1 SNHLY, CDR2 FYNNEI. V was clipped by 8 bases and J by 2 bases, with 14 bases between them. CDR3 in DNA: TGTGCCAGCCATTCAGGGGTTTCCACAGATACGCAGTATTTT. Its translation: CASHSGVSTDTQYF.

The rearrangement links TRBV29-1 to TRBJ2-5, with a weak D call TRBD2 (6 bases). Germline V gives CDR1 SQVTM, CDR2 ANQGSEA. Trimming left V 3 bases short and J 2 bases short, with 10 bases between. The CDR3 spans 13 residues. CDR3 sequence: CSVDGGIQETQYF. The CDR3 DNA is TGCAGCGTTGATGGGGGGATACAAGAGACCCAGTACTTC.

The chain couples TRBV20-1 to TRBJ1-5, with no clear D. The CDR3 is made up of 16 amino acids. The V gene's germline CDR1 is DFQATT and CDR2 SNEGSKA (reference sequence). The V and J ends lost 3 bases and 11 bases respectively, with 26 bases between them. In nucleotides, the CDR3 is TGCAGTGCTAGTATGGGGAGGGCCAGCTCCCTCCAGGCCCAGCATTTT. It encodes CSASMGRASSLQAQHF.

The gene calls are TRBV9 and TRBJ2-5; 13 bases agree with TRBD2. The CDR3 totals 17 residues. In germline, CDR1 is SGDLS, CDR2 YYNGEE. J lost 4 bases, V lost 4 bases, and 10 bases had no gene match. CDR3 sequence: CASSITGTSGVRETQYF. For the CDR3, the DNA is TGTGCCAGCAGCATAACCGGGACTAGCGGGGTCAGAGAGACCCAGTACTTC.

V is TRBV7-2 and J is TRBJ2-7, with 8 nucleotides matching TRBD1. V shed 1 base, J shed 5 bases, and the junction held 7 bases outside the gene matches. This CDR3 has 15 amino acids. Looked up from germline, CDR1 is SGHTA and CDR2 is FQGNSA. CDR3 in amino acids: CASSLGLTGVDEQYF. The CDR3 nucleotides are TGTGCCAGCAGCTTAGGCTTGACAGGGGTCGACGAGCAGTACTTC.